Below are 21 T cell receptor beta chains sequenced from a single sample in a study of blood T cell dynamics during melanoma immunotherapy. The time point is: week 3, after first cycle of checkpoint inhibitor. Sequencing used immunoSEQ multiplex PCR; TCRdb keeps in-frame clones, though not all of them. The sample consists of just under 6,000 clones, around 80% of them appearing once. The sample in question was blood, obtained from a patient treated with checkpoint blockade. The receptor source for this set is a human donor with melanoma.

This chain joins TRBV30 and TRBJ1-4; D unresolved. From germline, CDR1 is GTSNPN and CDR2 SVGIG (reference sequence). The CDR3 has 15 residues. The V end lost 0 bases, the J end lost 2 bases, and 10 bases lay between the germline ends. This chain's CDR3 is CAWSVRVMTNEKLFF. The CDR3 nucleotides read TGTGCCTGGAGTGTTCGGGTTATGACTAATGAAAAACTGTTTTTT. Full variable domain (remainder filled in from reference TRBV30 and TRBJ1-4): SQTIHQWPATLVQPVGSPLSLECTVEGTSNPNLYWYRQAAGRGLQLLFYSVGIGQISSEVPQNLSASRPQDRQFILSSKKLLLSDSGFYLCAWSVRVMTNEKLFFGSGTQLSVL.

V gene TRBV27 combines with J gene TRBJ2-5; TRBD2 matches at 10 bases. V was pared by 5 bases and J by 3 bases, with 15 bases of the junction left unmatched. Per germline, CDR1 MNHEY and CDR2 SMNVEV (reference sequence). This CDR3 has 18 residues. This CDR3 reads CASSRWDYIAGGKETQYF. In DNA, the CDR3 is TGTGCCAGCAGTCGGTGGGACTATATAGCGGGGGGAAAAGAGACCCAGTACTTC.

The chain employs TRBV7-9 and TRBJ2-3; 10 bases are a match to TRBD2. V lost 5 bases, J lost 0 bases, and 5 bases stayed unmatched. Germline V gives CDR1 SEHNR, CDR2 FQNEAQ (reference sequence). The CDR3 is 16 amino acids. The CDR3 DNA is TGTGCCAGCAGCGCGGGACTAGCGCCTAGCACAGATACGCAGTATTTT. Encoded protein: CASSAGLAPSTDTQYF.

The chain joins TRBV9 to TRBJ1-6; 9 bases align to TRBD1. Germline V gene lookup returns CDR1 SGDLS and CDR2 YYNGEE. This CDR3 has 16 amino acids. J lost 8 bases, V lost 2 bases, and 8 bases had no gene match. The CDR3, as DNA: TGTGCCAGCAGCGTTTCACCGGACAGGGGCGATTCACCCCTCCACTTT. This encodes CASSVSPDRGDSPLHF.

V gene TRBV19 combines with J gene TRBJ1-2, with 7 bases lining up with TRBD1. V was clipped by 10 bases and J by 4 bases; unmatched bases: 12. Germline V CDR1 and CDR2: LNHDA, SQIVND (reference sequence). CDR3 length equals 14 residues. Here the CDR3 reads CATGTVNVGYGYTF. Written as DNA, the CDR3 is TGTGCCACCGGGACAGTTAATGTTGGCTATGGCTACACCTTC.

V gene TRBV5-1 combines with J gene TRBJ2-1; weak D call: TRBD2 (7 bases). Per the germline V gene, CDR1 is SGHRS and CDR2 is YFSETQ. The ends were cut back, 0 bases at V and 10 bases at J, with 11 bases in the middle. The CDR3 contains 13 residues. This CDR3 reads CASSLEQGGEQFF. CDR3 nucleotides: TGCGCCAGCAGCTTGGAACAGGGAGGGGAGCAGTTCTTC.

DNA of the CDR3: TGTGCCAGCAGCTTGGTAGCCCCTCGGGGGGACTATGGCTACACCTTC. It encodes CASSLVAPRGDYGYTF. V and J are TRBV5-6 and TRBJ1-2; D is possibly TRBD1 (5 bases). The germline CDR1 and CDR2 sequences are SGHDT and YYEEEE. The V end was cut by 0 bases, the J end by 3 bases, with 15 bases between. This CDR3 region has 16 residues.

This chain links TRBV25-1 with TRBJ1-1; D is unresolved. The CDR3 extends over 13 amino acids. The V end was cut by 8 bases, the J end by 1 base, with 11 bases between. Germline CDR1 and CDR2: MGHDK and SYGVNS. CDR3 region: CASLRSQNTEAFF. The CDR3 DNA follows: TGTGCCAGCCTAAGGAGTCAGAACACTGAAGCTTTCTTT.

The chain has TRBV11-1 and TRBJ1-6; D is unclear. The V gene lost 3 bases and the J gene lost 0 bases, with 0 bases spanning the gap. The germline gives CDR1 SGHAT, CDR2 FQDESV (reference sequence). The CDR3 extends over 13 amino acids. The CDR3 DNA follows: TGTGCCAGCAGCTTCTCCTATAATTCACCCCTCCACTTT. Amino acids: CASSFSYNSPLHF.

This rearrangement joins TRBV29-1 to TRBJ2-1; 9 bases are a match to TRBD2. This CDR3 is built from 15 residues. CDR1 and CDR2 (germline): SQVTM, ANQGSEA. V lost 6 bases to trimming and J lost 8 bases; unmatched junction nucleotides: 14. In DNA, the CDR3 is TGCAGCGTGCCTAGGGCGGGGGGGTTATTGGATGAGCAGTTCTTC. It specifies CSVPRAGGLLDEQFF.

The CDR3 spells CASSLGDQAFF. In DNA, the CDR3 is TGCGCCAGCAGCCTCGGGGATCAAGCTTTCTTT. The chain has TRBV5-1 and TRBJ1-1; unclear D gene. The V and J ends lost 4 bases and 9 bases respectively, with 10 bases between them. CDR1 and CDR2 (germline): SGHRS, YFSETQ. The CDR3 loop spans 11 amino acids.

The chain has TRBV28 and TRBJ1-1; D is uncertain. The length of the CDR3 is 11 residues. The V end lost 7 bases, the J end lost 1 base, and 4 bases lay between the germline ends. The germline V gene encodes CDR1 MDHEN and CDR2 SYDVKM. CDR3 sequence (DNA): TGTGCCAGCAACGCGAACACTGAAGCTTTCTTT. It specifies CASNANTEAFF.

This sequence joins TRBV12-5 and TRBJ2-1; D might be TRBD2 (6 bases). The CDR3 has 13 residues. Trimming cost V 2 bases and J 8 bases, with 10 bases left between them. The germline CDR1 and CDR2 sequences are LGHNT and FRNRAP. CDR3 loop: CASGLTGGDEQFF. DNA for the CDR3: TGTGCTAGTGGTTTGACTGGCGGGGATGAGCAGTTCTTC. Complete variable domain (other parts from reference TRBV12-5 and TRBJ2-1): DARVTQTPRHKVTEMGQEVTMRCQPILGHNTVFWYRQTMMQGLELLAYFRNRAPLDDSGMPKDRFSAEMPDATLATLKIQPSEPRDSAVYFCASGLTGGDEQFFGPGTRLTVL.

This clone was observed once. The chain joins TRBV19 to TRBJ2-2; no reliable D call. The length of the CDR3 is 12 residues. Germline CDR1 reads LNHDA; CDR2 reads SQIVND (reference sequence). Between the trimmed V and J ends, which lost 6 bases and 6 bases, there was a span of 8 bases. Here the CDR3 DNA reads TGTGCCAGTAGGAGGCAATCCGGGGAGCTGTTTTTT. Translating gives CASRRQSGELFF. The entire variable domain, with the rest obtained from reference TRBV19 and TRBJ2-2, is as follows: DGGITQSPKYLFRKEGQNVTLSCEQNLNHDAMYWYRQDPGQGLRLIYYSQIVNDFQKGDIAEGYSVSREKKESFPLTVTSAQKNPTAFYLCASRRQSGELFFGEGSRLTVL.

This rearrangement joins TRBV2 to TRBJ1-5, with 8 bases that match TRBD1. CDR1 is SNHLY, CDR2 FYNNEI, per germline. This CDR3 contains 18 residues. V gave up 3 bases and J gave up 1 base; unmatched junction bases: 11. This CDR3 reads CASSDPGTGGASNQPQHF. The CDR3 DNA follows: TGTGCCAGCAGTGACCCCGGGACAGGAGGTGCAAGCAATCAGCCCCAGCATTTT.

The chain recombines TRBV11-2 with TRBJ1-5; no clear D. Germline lookup yields CDR1 SGHAT and CDR2 FQNNGV. There are 14 residues in the CDR3. Trimming took off 7 bases at V and 3 bases at J, with 13 bases between the two ends. CDR3 loop: CASTPREFNQPQHF. Here the CDR3 DNA reads TGTGCCAGCACCCCGAGGGAGTTCAATCAGCCCCAGCATTTT.

This chain connects TRBV6-5 to TRBJ2-3; D gene ambiguous. The germline CDR1 and CDR2 sequences are MNHEY and SVGAGI. With 6 bases removed from V and 3 bases from J, the gap between germline ends came to 1 base. The CDR3 is made up of 10 amino acids. CDR3 amino acids: CASRTDTQYF. CDR3 in DNA: TGTGCCAGCAGGACAGATACGCAGTATTTT.

The chain has TRBV7-2 and TRBJ2-4; tentative D call: TRBD1 (5 bases). The CDR3 has 16 amino acids. V was clipped by 1 base and J by 2 bases, with 12 bases between them. The germline V gene encodes CDR1 SGHTA and CDR2 FQGNSA. The CDR3 sequence is CASSLEQVKTKNIQYF. The CDR3 bases are TGTGCCAGCAGCTTAGAACAGGTAAAAACCAAAAACATTCAGTACTTC.

This clone was seen once. The V gene is TRBV6-5, the J gene TRBJ2-7, with 8 bases matching TRBD2. This CDR3 is 15 amino acids long. With 0 bases clipped from V and 2 bases from J, the junction kept 3 bases outside the gene matches. Germline CDR1 MNHEY, CDR2 SVGAGI. The CDR3 coding sequence is TGTGCCAGCAGTTACTCGAAAGCGGGAGCCTACGAGCAGTACTTC. Translation gives CASSYSKAGAYEQYF.

This chain links TRBV27 with TRBJ2-3, with TRBD1 matching over 9 bases. The CDR3 sequence is 15 residues long. CDR1 MNHEY and CDR2 SMNVEV come from the germline V gene (reference sequence). Trimming at V came to 6 bases and at J to 2 bases, leaving 6 bases not matched to a gene. The CDR3 reads CASRDRDRDTDTQYF. The CDR3 coding sequence is TGTGCCAGCAGGGACCGGGACAGGGACACAGATACGCAGTATTTT.

CDR3 DNA: TGTGCCAGTAGTACGACAGGGACTTATAGCAATCAGCCCCAGCATTTT. Translated, it gives CASSTTGTYSNQPQHF. The rearrangement uses TRBV19 and TRBJ1-5; TRBD1 matches at 7 bases. The germline V gene has CDR1 LNHDA and CDR2 SQIVND (reference sequence). V shed 4 bases, J shed 0 bases, and the junction held 6 bases outside the gene matches. This CDR3 spans 16 amino acids.